This entry lists 9 T cell receptor beta chains sequenced from one sample in a study of control samples from healthy donors and cancer patients. The protocol was immunoSEQ multiplex PCR, while the TCRdb copy is restricted to in-frame clones and leaves out a portion. The table records some 120,000 clones, 87% of them present only once. Sample: blood. These receptors all stem from a man in his fifties or sixties in good health.

The genes are TRBV10-1 and TRBJ2-7; 7 bases are shared with TRBD1. The trim removed 3 bases at V and 1 base at J, leaving 6 bases unmatched. Germline V gene lookup returns CDR1 WNHNN and CDR2 SYGVQD (reference sequence). CDR3 length: 15 residues. CDR3 nucleotides: TGCGCCAGCAGTGATAATCGACAGGGATCCTACGAGCAGTACTTC. Its protein product is CASSDNRQGSYEQYF.

The CDR3 nucleotides read TGTGCCAGCAGTTTTTCCCTTAGCACAGATACGCAGTATTTT. Translation gives CASSFSLSTDTQYF. The V and J genes are TRBV28 and TRBJ2-3; D uncertain. The CDR3 has 14 residues. Trimming took off 3 bases at V and 0 bases at J, with 7 bases between the two ends. The germline CDR1 and CDR2 sequences are MDHEN and SYDVKM.

This clone was recorded a few times. This sequence joins TRBV15 and TRBJ1-5; 7 nucleotides line up with TRBD1. The V gene's germline CDR1 is LNHNV and CDR2 YYDKDF (reference sequence). There are 19 residues in the CDR3. Trimming at V came to 0 bases and at J to 0 bases, leaving 11 bases not matched to a gene. The CDR3 spells CATSRETRQGIYSNQPQHF. CDR3 nucleotides: TGTGCCACCAGCAGAGAGACGCGACAGGGAATTTATAGCAATCAGCCCCAGCATTTT.

As to this clone: At one end, the junction sequence differs from germline, possibly due to a read error. This sequence joins TRBV6-1 and TRBJ1-2, with TRBD1 as a possible D gene (6 bases). The CDR3 has 14 amino acids. The germline V gene encodes CDR1 MNHNS and CDR2 SASEGT. CDR3 region: CASTEGGLNYGYTF. The CDR3 nucleotides are TGTGCCAGCACTGAAGGGGGTCTGAACTATGGCTACACCTTC.

The V call is TRBV3-1 (or the pseudogene TRBV3-2), the J call TRBJ2-3; D unclear. Trimming removed 4 bases at V and 0 bases at J, with 11 bases between. CDR1 and CDR2 (germline): LGHDT, YNNKEL (reference sequence). This CDR3 is built from 15 residues. CDR3 coding DNA: TGTGCCAGCAGCCTAGGGTCCCAGAGCACAGATACGCAGTATTTT. Translated: CASSLGSQSTDTQYF.

On this clone: Other nucleotide sequences from this sample produce the same CDR3. The rearrangement uses TRBV7-2 and TRBJ1-1; D uncertain. The V gene lost 3 bases and the J gene lost 0 bases, with 8 bases spanning the gap. This CDR3 contains 14 residues. Per the germline V gene, CDR1 is SGHTA and CDR2 is FQGNSA. CDR3 sequence: CASSFGTLNTEAFF. CDR3 in DNA: TGTGCCAGCAGCTTCGGCACCTTGAACACTGAAGCTTTCTTT.

The V and J genes are TRBV12-3 or TRBV12-4 and TRBJ2-5; tentatively, D is TRBD1 or TRBD2 (5 bases each). Trimming pared 6 bases from V and 4 bases from J, leaving 9 bases between. The CDR3 runs 12 residues. CDR3 nucleotides: TGTGCCAGCAGGGGGACCCCAGAGACCCAGTACTTC. It yields the protein CASRGTPETQYF.

As regards this clone: Other DNA sequences within the sample encode an identical CDR3. V usage is TRBV18 and J usage is TRBJ1-1, with TRBD1 as a possible D gene (6 bases). Germline V gene data show CDR1 as KGHSH and CDR2 as LQKENI. Trimming shortened V by 3 bases and J by 0 bases, and 11 bases separated the two germline ends. This CDR3 is built from 15 residues. The chain's CDR3 is CASSPGTSMNTEAFF. Written as DNA, the CDR3 is TGTGCCAGCTCACCTGGGACATCCATGAACACTGAAGCTTTCTTT.

The chain links TRBV6-5 to TRBJ1-5; D gene ambiguous. Trimming removed 7 bases at V and 0 bases at J, with 13 bases between. This CDR3 region has 15 residues. Germline CDR1 reads MNHEY; CDR2 reads SVGAGI. CDR3 nucleotide sequence: TGTGCCAGCATATCGACGGAGTATAGCAATCAGCCCCAGCATTTT. It encodes CASISTEYSNQPQHF.